This TCR beta chain stems from a study of CD4+ T cells in melanoma (dated by TCRdb to 2022 to 2024). General notes on the study: The study examined neoantigen-specific CD4+ T cells in human melanoma.

The CDR3 sequence holds 16 residues, the cysteine and phenylalanine included. The CDR3 DNA has 48 bases and is translated from base 1. According to the germline V gene (reference sequence), CDR1 reads LNHDA and CDR2 reads SQIVND. V is pruned by 7 bases and J by 1 base, leaving 5 bases of the junction without a gene match. Study-wide conclusions, independent of this receptor: The report described a correlation between neoantigen-specific CD4+ T cells and the function of CD8+ T cells, macrophages and B cells. Neoantigen-specific CD4+ T cells in melanoma were reported to show diverse differentiation states.

Donors were patients with melanoma. The library was made by the immunoSEQ multiplex PCR assay. Held by TCRdb, this immuneACCESS table contains in-frame sequences only and omits some clones. Under half of the omission traces to an unresolved V gene where checked; the cause of the rest is unknown. This sample holds roughly 12,000 clones; roughly three quarters were observed only once. The leading ten clones occupy more than 8% of the sample. In this sample, this clone turned up a few times. No cognate antigen has been identified for it. Base quality data are lacking; no much larger clone is found one base away.

The specimen was cells from a culture (not recorded whether cultured in vitro). The receptor chain draws on TRBV19 and TRBJ1-3, and TRBD1 aligns with 12 junction nucleotides. The TCR comes from a human donor with melanoma. The DNA sequence follows: TGTGCCAGTATAGGGGACAGGGGGCAATCTGGAAACACCATATATTTT. Its amino acids are CASIGDRGQSGNTIYF.